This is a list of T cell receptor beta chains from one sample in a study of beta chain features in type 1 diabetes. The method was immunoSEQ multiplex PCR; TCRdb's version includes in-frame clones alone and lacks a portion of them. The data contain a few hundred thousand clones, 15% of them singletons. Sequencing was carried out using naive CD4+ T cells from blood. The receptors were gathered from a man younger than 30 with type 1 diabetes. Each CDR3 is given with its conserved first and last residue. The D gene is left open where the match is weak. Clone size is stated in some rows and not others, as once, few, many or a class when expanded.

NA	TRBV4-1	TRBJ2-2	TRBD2	CASSQPGRTGELFF	TGCGCCAGCAGCCAACCCGGGAGGACCGGGGAGCTGTTTTTT
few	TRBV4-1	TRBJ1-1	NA	CASSHVSQVLNTEAFF	TGCGCCAGCAGCCACGTCTCGCAGGTGCTTAACACTGAAGCTTTCTTT
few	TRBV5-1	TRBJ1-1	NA	CASSLYSMNTEAFF	TGCGCCAGCAGCTTGTACTCCATGAACACTGAAGCTTTCTTT
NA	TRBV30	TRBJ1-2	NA	CTRGRGGAYTF	TGTACCCGAGGTCGTGGGGGGGCCTACACCTTC
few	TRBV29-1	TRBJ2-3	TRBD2	CSVSGGTQYF	TGCAGCGTTAGCGGGGGTACGCAGTATTTT
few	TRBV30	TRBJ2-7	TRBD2	CAWSWSGRALYEQYF	TGTGCCTGGAGTTGGAGCGGGAGGGCCTTATACGAGCAGTACTTC
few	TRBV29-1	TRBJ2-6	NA	CSLMGVGSLSGANVLTF	TGCAGCCTAATGGGAGTGGGCTCTCTTTCTGGGGCCAACGTCCTGACTTTC
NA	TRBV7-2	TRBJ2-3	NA	CASSPPTGTSTDTQYF	TGTGCCAGCAGCCCCCCTACAGGCACTAGCACAGATACGCAGTATTTT
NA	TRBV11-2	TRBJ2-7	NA	CASRKLEFEQYF	TGTGCCAGCAGAAAACTAGAGTTTGAGCAGTACTTC
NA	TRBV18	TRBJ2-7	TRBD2	CASSPTSGDHEQYF	TGTGCCAGCTCACCGACTAGCGGGGACCACGAGCAGTACTTC
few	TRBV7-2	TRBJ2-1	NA	CASSPGGVHNEQFF	TGTGCCAGCAGCCCCGGCGGGGTCCACAATGAGCAGTTCTTC
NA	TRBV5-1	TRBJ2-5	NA	CATPGSETQYF	TGCGCCACACCCGGGAGCGAGACCCAGTACTTC
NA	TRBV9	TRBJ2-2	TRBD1	CASSVYRGRGPGELFF	TGTGCCAGCAGCGTATATAGAGGCAGGGGGCCCGGGGAGCTGTTTTTT
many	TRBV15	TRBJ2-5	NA	CATSRDRGRGETQYF	TGTGCCACCAGCAGAGATCGCGGCAGGGGTGAGACCCAGTACTTC
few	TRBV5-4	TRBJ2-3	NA	CASSYYTAGTDTQYF	TGTGCCAGCAGCTATTACACGGCGGGCACAGATACGCAGTATTTT
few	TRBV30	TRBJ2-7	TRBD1	CAWKTGGWAEQYF	TGTGCCTGGAAGACAGGGGGTTGGGCGGAGCAGTACTTC
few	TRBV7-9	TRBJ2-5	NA	CASSLESVGGEETQYF	TGTGCCAGCAGCTTAGAAAGTGTAGGAGGGGAAGAGACCCAGTACTTC
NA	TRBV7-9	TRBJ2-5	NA	CASSLGAGNQETQYF	TGTGCCAGCAGCTTAGGTGCCGGGAATCAAGAGACCCAGTACTTC
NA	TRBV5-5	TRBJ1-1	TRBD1	CASSHDRGTEAFF	TGTGCCAGCAGCCACGACAGGGGCACTGAAGCTTTCTTT
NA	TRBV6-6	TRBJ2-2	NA	CASSWPGGELFF	TGTGCCAGCAGTTGGCCGGGCGGGGAGCTGTTTTTT
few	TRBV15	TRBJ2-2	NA	CATSRDAGNTGELFF	TGTGCCACCAGCAGAGACGCGGGAAACACCGGGGAGCTGTTTTTT
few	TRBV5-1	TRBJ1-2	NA	CASSPTGGENYGYTF	TGCGCCAGCAGCCCGACCGGCGGGGAGAACTATGGCTACACCTTC
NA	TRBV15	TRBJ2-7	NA	CATSRAGDWSYEQYF	TGTGCCACCAGCAGAGCCGGGGACTGGTCCTACGAGCAGTACTTC
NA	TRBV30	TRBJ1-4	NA	CAWRGQGNEKLFF	TGTGCCTGGAGGGGGCAGGGGAATGAAAAACTGTTTTTT
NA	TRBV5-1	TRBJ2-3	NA	CASSFPGVTDTQYF	TGCGCCAGCAGCTTCCCAGGGGTCACAGATACGCAGTATTTT
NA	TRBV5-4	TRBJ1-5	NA	CASSLDRADQPQHF	TGTGCCAGCAGCTTGGACAGGGCCGATCAGCCCCAGCATTTT
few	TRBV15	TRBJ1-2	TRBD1	CATSLDRELGSYGYTF	TGTGCCACCAGCCTGGACAGGGAATTGGGGTCCTATGGCTACACCTTC
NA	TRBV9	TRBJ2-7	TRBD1	CASSGQGEVGYEQYF	TGTGCCAGCAGTGGACAGGGGGAGGTCGGCTACGAGCAGTATTTC
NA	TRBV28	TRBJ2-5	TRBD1	CASSTGGGETQYF	TGTGCCAGCAGCACAGGGGGCGGTGAGACCCAGTACTTC
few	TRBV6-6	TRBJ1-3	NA	CASSYENTIYF	TGTGCCAGCAGTTACGAGAACACCATATATTTT
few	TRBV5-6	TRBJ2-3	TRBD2	CASSPGGWADTQYF	TGTGCCAGCAGCCCGGGGGGTTGGGCCGATACGCAGTATTTT
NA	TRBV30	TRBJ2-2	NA	CAWSVPFSVVGELFF	TGTGCCTGGAGTGTACCTTTTTCGGTAGTGGGGGAGCTGTTTTTT
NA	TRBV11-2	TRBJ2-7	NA	CASKALTTRGFYEQYF	TGTGCCAGCAAAGCACTGACTACCCGAGGATTCTACGAGCAGTACTTC
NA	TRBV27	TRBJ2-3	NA	CASSFRKTGDTQYF	TGTGCCAGCAGTTTTCGGAAGACTGGAGATACGCAGTATTTT
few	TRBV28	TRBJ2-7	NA	CASSPPPVGGMYF	TGTGCCAGCAGCCCTCCTCCGGTCGGAGGGATGTACTTC
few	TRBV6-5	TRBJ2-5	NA	CASSYSWQGETQYF	TGTGCCAGCAGTTACTCGTGGCAGGGAGAGACCCAGTACTTC
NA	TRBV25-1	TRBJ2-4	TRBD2	CASNPGRENIQYF	TGTGCCAGCAACCCGGGGAGGGAAAACATTCAGTACTTC
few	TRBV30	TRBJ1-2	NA	CAWSPIDWKYGYTF	TGTGCCTGGAGCCCGATAGACTGGAAATATGGCTACACCTTC
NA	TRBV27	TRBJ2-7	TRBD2	CASSPLAGGPYEQYF	TGTGCCAGCAGTCCGCTAGCGGGAGGACCCTACGAGCAGTACTTC
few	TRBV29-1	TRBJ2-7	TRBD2	CSVANGLGGYEQYF	TGCAGCGTCGCTAACGGACTAGGCGGCTACGAGCAGTACTTC